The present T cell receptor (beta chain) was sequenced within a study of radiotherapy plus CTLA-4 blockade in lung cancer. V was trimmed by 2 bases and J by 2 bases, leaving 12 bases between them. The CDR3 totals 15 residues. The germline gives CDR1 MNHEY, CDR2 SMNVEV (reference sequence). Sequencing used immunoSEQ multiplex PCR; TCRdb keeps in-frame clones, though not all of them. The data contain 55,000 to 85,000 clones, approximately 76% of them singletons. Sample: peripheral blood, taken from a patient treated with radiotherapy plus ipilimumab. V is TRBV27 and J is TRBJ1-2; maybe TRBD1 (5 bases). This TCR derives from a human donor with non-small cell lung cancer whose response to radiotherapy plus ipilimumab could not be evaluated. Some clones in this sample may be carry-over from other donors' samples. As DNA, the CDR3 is TGTGCCAGCAGTTTAAAGCAGGGAGGAAACTATGGCTACACCTTC. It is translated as CASSLKQGGNYGYTF.